The source of this T cell receptor beta chain is a study of blood T cell repertoires in COVID-19 (dated by TCRdb to the early 2020s). For the wider study: Samples from collaborators originated in the United States, Italy and Spain and spanned both the acute and convalescent phases of COVID-19. The material from the prospective study consisted of cDNA or gDNA derived from T cells, B-cell-depleted T cells, or PBMCs. Deeply sampled blood TCRbeta repertoires from subjects exposed to, actively infected with, or recovered from COVID-19 were included in the dataset. The repertoires were made available in a free public database intended to serve as a resource for research on the immune response to SARS-CoV-2. The samples were drawn from two sources: the first 160 participants of the ongoing ImmuneRACE study, and some 1,300 subjects contributed by 6 global collaborators. The sample metadata nearly always contained a de-identified subject ID, COVID-19 status, age in years and sex. Where HLA class I and class II types were available, the types were taken from metadata supplied by the sample provider, not from assay-based typing. Overall study results and their limits: How much clinical and demographic metadata was included differed by source and by participant, and the metadata was provided uncurated.

TCRbeta CDR3 regions were amplified from genomic DNA using the immunoSEQ Assay, a bias-controlled multiplex PCR. In the paper's pipeline: Nucleated cell counts per sample were estimated from amplification of reference gene primers within the assay. To quantify the absolute abundance of each unique TCRbeta CDR3 rearrangement, sequence reads were collapsed and filtered. For each sample, productive Simpson clonality was calculated as the square root of Simpson's diversity index over productive rearrangements. The clones in this table, taken by TCRdb from immuneACCESS, are in-frame only. Not every clone is retained; where verified, under half of the shortfall comes from an unresolved V gene, and the cause of the rest is unknown. That table is the source of V, J and clone size, and D and trimming were worked out from the DNA. This sample lists 55,000 to 70,000 clones; around 84% were detected once. The leading ten clones occupy approximately 4.1% of the sample.

Counted from cysteine to phenylalanine, this CDR3 has 14 amino acids. Only the CDR3 portion is preserved as DNA: 42 bases, with reading frame beginning at the first base. A distance of 11 bases separates the germline ends of V and J, which lose 3 bases and 6 bases respectively. Taken from the germline V gene, the CDR1 and CDR2 loops are MNHEY and SVGEGT. Concerning this clone: Its antigen is currently not known. The sample holds no much larger clone one base away, and base qualities are not on file.

Whole blood was collected in K2EDTA tubes by collaborating institutions according to the institutions' own protocols. For TCRbeta analysis, collaborators shipped samples as frozen whole blood, isolated PBMCs, or DNA extracted from either of those sample types. The sequence is built from TRBV6-2 or TRBV6-3 and TRBJ2-2, with a tentative D gene TRBD1 over 7 matching bases. Specimen: peripheral blood. This sequence originates from a man aged 50 to 59 with acute or convalescent COVID-19. The CDR3: CASSYRRGAGELFF. In nucleotide form, the sequence is TGTGCCAGCAGTTATCGCAGGGGGGCCGGGGAGCTGTTTTTT.